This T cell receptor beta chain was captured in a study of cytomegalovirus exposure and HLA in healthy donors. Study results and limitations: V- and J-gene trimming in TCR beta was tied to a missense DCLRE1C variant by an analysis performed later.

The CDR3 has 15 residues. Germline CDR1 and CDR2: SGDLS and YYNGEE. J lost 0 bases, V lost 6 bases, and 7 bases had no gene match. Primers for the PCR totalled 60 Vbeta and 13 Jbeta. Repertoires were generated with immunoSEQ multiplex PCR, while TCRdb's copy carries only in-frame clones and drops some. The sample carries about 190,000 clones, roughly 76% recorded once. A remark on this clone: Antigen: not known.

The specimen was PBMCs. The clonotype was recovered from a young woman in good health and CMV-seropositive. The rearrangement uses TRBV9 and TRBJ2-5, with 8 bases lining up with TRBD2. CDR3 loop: CASTSGGVHQETQYF. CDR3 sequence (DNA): TGTGCCAGCACCTCGGGGGGGGTGCACCAAGAGACCCAGTACTTC.